The 25 T cell receptor beta chains reported below all come from one sample, sequenced in a study of blood T cells in healthy people across ages (dated by TCRdb to between 2014 and 2017). To prepare the library, 5' RACE was applied. TCRdb records Illumina HiSeq 2500 as the sequencer. A second PCR of about 7 to 12 cycles was run with a J-beta primer mix and a sample-barcoded 5' primer. TCRdb's own reprocessing of the public reads used fastp at Q25 and MiXCR and kept productive beta chains. When rows share a CDR3 protein, they turn into one entry using the most common DNA and genes. Here the sample has approximately 940,000 distinct CDR3 sequences; about 44% occur a single time. The ten largest clonotypes hold over 10% of the sample. Sequencing input: blood. Every receptor here comes from a man aged 30-40 years in good health.

The chain combines TRBV12-3 or TRBV12-4 with TRBJ1-4; tentative D call: TRBD1 (6 bases). V dropped 2 bases and J dropped 7 bases, with 20 bases sitting between them. The CDR3 runs to 17 residues. CDR3 protein: CASSLRGGGAGSEKLFF. The CDR3 DNA sequence: TGTGCCAGCAGTTTAAGAGGGGGGGGGGCAGGTAGTGAAAAACTGTTTTTT.

The chain joins TRBV5-1 to TRBJ1-1; D possibly corresponds to TRBD1 (6 bases). The CDR3 sequence is 14 residues long. V lost 4 bases to trimming and J lost 3 bases, with 13 bases between them. Germline values: CDR1 SGHRS, CDR2 YFSETQ. CDR3 protein: CASSRRTADTEAFF. In DNA form, the CDR3 reads TGCGCCAGCAGCCGTCGGACAGCTGACACTGAAGCTTTCTTT.

This clonotype has just a few counts. The genes are TRBV20-1 and TRBJ1-5, with 9 bases aligning to TRBD1. The germline V gene has CDR1 DFQATT and CDR2 SNEGSKA (reference sequence). V shed 6 bases, J shed 7 bases, and the junction held 4 bases outside the gene matches. The CDR3 is 12 residues long. CDR3 in DNA: TGCAGTGCCGGACAGGGGACCCAGCCCCAGCATTTT. This encodes CSAGQGTQPQHF.

This clonotype has only a few counts. The chain joins TRBV6-2 or TRBV6-3 to TRBJ1-1, with D perhaps matching TRBD1 (5 bases). Germline V gives CDR1 MNHEY, CDR2 SVGEGT. Between the trimmed V and J ends, which lost 6 bases and 3 bases, there was a span of 11 bases. The CDR3 runs 13 residues. Here the CDR3 DNA reads TGTGCCAGCAGGGGGACTGCGGACACTGAAGCTTTCTTT. Translation: CASRGTADTEAFF.

This clonotype was seen only once. The chain joins TRBV6-1 to TRBJ2-5, with D perhaps being TRBD1 or TRBD2 (6 bases each). CDR1 is MNHNS, CDR2 SASEGT, per germline. The V gene lost 7 bases and the J gene lost 11 bases, with 17 bases spanning the gap. The CDR3 has 12 residues. CDR3 coding DNA: TGTGCCAGCATGAGGGGGGCCAATGAGCAGTACTTC. Translation: CASMRGANEQYF.

The chain recombines TRBV10-3 with TRBJ1-2; 9 bases line up with TRBD1. The CDR3 runs to 15 residues. The germline V gene has CDR1 ENHRY and CDR2 SYGVKD. V dropped 3 bases and J dropped 4; count of bases not matched to a gene: 6. DNA of the CDR3: TGTGCCATCAGTGATAAGGGGACAGGGATCTATGGCTACACCTTC. Translation gives CAISDKGTGIYGYTF.

As concerns this clonotype: At one boundary the junction diverges from the germline segment, which might be a read error. The chain combines TRBV4-3 with TRBJ2-1, with unresolved D. This CDR3 contains 15 residues. Germline-derived CDR1 and CDR2 are LGHNA and YSLEER. CDR3 region: CASGQEDTTPNEQFF. CDR3 coding DNA: TGCGCCAGCGGCCAAGAAGACACGACCCCCAATGAGCAGTTCTTC.

This clonotype appeared many times. The chain recombines TRBV15 with TRBJ2-1, with D tentatively TRBD1 (7 bases). CDR1 is LNHNV and CDR2 is YYDKDF in the germline V gene (reference sequence). This CDR3 spans 17 amino acids. The ends were cut back, 2 bases at V and 2 bases at J, with 16 bases in the middle. The CDR3 DNA sequence: TGTGCCACCAGCAGAACAGGAACAGGGGAGGCCTACAATGAGCAGTTCTTC. Encoded protein: CATSRTGTGEAYNEQFF.

This chain uses TRBV7-9 with TRBJ2-7, with a tentative D call TRBD2 (5 bases). CDR1 and CDR2 from the germline V gene are SEHNR and FQNEAQ (reference sequence). This CDR3 spans 14 amino acids. V dropped 1 base and J dropped 0 bases, with 7 bases sitting between them. The CDR3: CASSLEEASYEQYF. DNA for the CDR3: TGTGCCAGCAGCTTAGAGGAGGCCTCCTACGAGCAGTACTTC.

The chain recombines TRBV9 with TRBJ1-6, with D maybe TRBD1 (5 bases). The germline gives CDR1 SGDLS, CDR2 YYNGEE. V was pared by 3 bases and J by 6 bases, with 16 bases between. This CDR3 spans 16 amino acids. The CDR3 DNA is TGTGCCAGCAGCGATATGTGGGGGGGGATTAATTCACCCCTCCACTTT. It translates to CASSDMWGGINSPLHF.

CDR3 bases: TGCGCCAGCAGCCAGTCTTGGGAGGAGACCCAGTACTTC. It is translated as CASSQSWEETQYF. The chain uses TRBV4-3 and TRBJ2-5, with a weak D call TRBD2 (5 bases). Per germline, CDR1 LGHNA and CDR2 YSLEER. The germline V and J ends were trimmed by 3 bases and 5 bases, with 10 bases remaining between them. The CDR3 spans 13 residues.

The V call is TRBV20-1, the J call TRBJ2-7; D might be TRBD1 or TRBD2, each matching 5 bases. The length of the CDR3 is 14 residues. The germline V and J ends were trimmed by 5 bases and 6 bases, with 20 bases remaining between them. Germline CDR1 is DFQATT and CDR2 is SNEGSKA (reference sequence). Here the CDR3 DNA reads TGCAGTGCTCGACGGGACGGACGGGCCTCCGAGCAGTACTTC. Translated, it gives CSARRDGRASEQYF.

The rearrangement links TRBV10-2 to TRBJ2-7; maybe TRBD1 (5 bases). The germline gives CDR1 WSHSY, CDR2 SAAADI. Trimming shortened V by 4 bases and J by 5 bases, and 18 bases separated the two germline ends. The CDR3 consists of 15 residues. The CDR3 sequence: CASSGPSAQGDEQYF. As DNA, the CDR3 is TGCGCCAGCAGTGGACCCAGCGCTCAAGGGGACGAGCAGTACTTC.

V and J are TRBV3-1 and TRBJ2-7, with a weak D call TRBD2 (5 bases). The CDR3 is 13 amino acids. V dropped 6 bases and J dropped 4 bases, with 13 bases sitting between them. CDR1 and CDR2 from the germline V gene are LGHDT and YNNKEL (reference sequence). CDR3 sequence: CASRESGGYEQYF. The CDR3, as DNA: TGTGCCAGCAGGGAATCTGGAGGTTACGAGCAGTACTTC.

This sequence joins TRBV29-1 and TRBJ2-1; D is unclear. CDR1 and CDR2 from the germline V gene are SQVTM and ANQGSEA. Deletions cut 4 bases from V and 0 bases from J, with 7 bases between. This CDR3 is built from 13 residues. CDR3 region: CSVVAVSYNEQFF. Here the CDR3 DNA reads TGCAGCGTTGTCGCGGTCTCCTACAATGAGCAGTTCTTC.

CDR3 DNA: TGCAGTGCTAGTGAGACAGGGAACTATGGCTACACCTTC. Encoded protein: CSASETGNYGYTF. V and J are TRBV20-1 and TRBJ1-2; TRBD1 matches at 7 bases. The ends lost 3 bases at V and 2 bases at J; junction bases unmatched: 3. Germline lookup yields CDR1 DFQATT and CDR2 SNEGSKA (reference sequence). The CDR3 consists of 13 residues.

The rearrangement links TRBV5-1 to TRBJ2-5; D is unclear. V was clipped by 4 bases and J by 4 bases, with 11 bases between them. CDR1 is SGHRS, CDR2 YFSETQ, per germline. The CDR3 has 13 amino acids. This chain's CDR3 is CASSEPNRETQYF. CDR3 bases: TGCGCCAGCAGCGAGCCGAATAGAGAGACCCAGTACTTC.

The chain uses TRBV10-3 and TRBJ1-5; maybe TRBD1 (5 bases). CDR3 length: 13 amino acids. Trimming removed 0 bases from V and 7 bases from J, with 7 bases in between. Germline V lookup: CDR1 ENHRY, CDR2 SYGVKD. This CDR3 is CAISESEGQPQHF. The CDR3 DNA sequence: TGTGCCATCAGTGAGTCTGAGGGGCAGCCCCAGCATTTT.

This clonotype was picked up a small number of times. The CDR3 loop is CASSHLDRDSGELFF. The CDR3 DNA reads TGCGCCAGCAGCCACCTGGACAGGGATAGCGGGGAGCTGTTTTTT. The rearrangement links TRBV4-3 to TRBJ2-2, with 8 bases lining up with TRBD1. CDR3 length: 15 amino acids. Germline V gene lookup returns CDR1 LGHNA and CDR2 YSLEER. V lost 3 bases, J lost 7 bases, and 7 bases stayed unmatched.

A word on this clonotype: At one end, the junction sequence differs from germline, possibly due to a read error. This chain uses TRBV13 with TRBJ1-2, with D tentatively TRBD1 (5 bases). This CDR3 region has 14 residues. CDR1 PRHDT and CDR2 FYEKMQ come from the germline V gene (reference sequence). The CDR3 DNA sequence: TGTGCCTGCAGCACAGCGGGACGGGTCTATGGCTACACCTTC. This codes for CACSTAGRVYGYTF. Looking up the rest from reference TRBV13 and TRBJ1-2 gives the full variable domain: AAGVIQSPRHLIKEKRETATLKCYPIPRHDTVYWYQQGPGQDPQFLISFYEKMQSDKGSIPDRFSAQQFSDYHSELNMSSLELGDSALYFCACSTAGRVYGYTFGSGTRLTVV.

This clonotype has at least ten counts. The chain employs TRBV4-2 and TRBJ2-6; perhaps TRBD1 as D (6 bases). Trimming removed 0 bases at V and 2 bases at J, with 8 bases between. This CDR3 is built from 16 residues. From germline, CDR1 is LGHNA and CDR2 YNFKEQ. The CDR3 nucleotides read TGTGCCAGCAGCCAAGATGGGGGCGCTGGGGCCAACGTCCTGACTTTC. It yields the protein CASSQDGGAGANVLTF.

This chain joins TRBV9 and TRBJ2-1, with 8 bases matching TRBD2. The germline V gene has CDR1 SGDLS and CDR2 YYNGEE. The CDR3 extends over 16 amino acids. Trimming at V came to 0 bases and at J to 8 bases, leaving 10 bases not matched to a gene. The CDR3 region is CASSVEVAGKYDEQFF. In nucleotides, the CDR3 is TGTGCCAGCAGCGTAGAAGTAGCGGGGAAATACGATGAGCAGTTCTTC.

In DNA, the CDR3 is TGTGTCCGGAGTTTTCTAGCGTATGGCTACACCTTC. It encodes CVRSFLAYGYTF. The J gene is TRBJ1-2, the V gene TRBV30; D unclear. Germline values: CDR1 GTSNPN, CDR2 SVGIG (reference sequence). The CDR3 is 12 amino acids.

This rearrangement joins TRBV20-1 to TRBJ2-5, with 9 bases identical to TRBD2. The tail of the sequence fits TRBJ2-7 better, so the J call may be wrong. The CDR3 runs 14 residues. Germline V gives CDR1 DFQATT, CDR2 SNEGSKA (reference sequence). The CDR3 is CSASGLAGNYEQYF. As DNA, the CDR3 is TGCAGTGCTAGTGGTCTAGCGGGGAACTACGAGCAGTACTTC.

This clonotype has a handful of counts. This chain links TRBV7-2 with TRBJ2-7, with D uncertain. From germline, CDR1 is SGHTA and CDR2 FQGNSA. V was clipped by 5 bases and J by 6 bases, with 14 bases between them. This CDR3 contains 13 residues. The CDR3 region has the DNA TGTGCCAGCAGCCTACCGCAGACGCTCGAGCAGTACTTC. This encodes CASSLPQTLEQYF.